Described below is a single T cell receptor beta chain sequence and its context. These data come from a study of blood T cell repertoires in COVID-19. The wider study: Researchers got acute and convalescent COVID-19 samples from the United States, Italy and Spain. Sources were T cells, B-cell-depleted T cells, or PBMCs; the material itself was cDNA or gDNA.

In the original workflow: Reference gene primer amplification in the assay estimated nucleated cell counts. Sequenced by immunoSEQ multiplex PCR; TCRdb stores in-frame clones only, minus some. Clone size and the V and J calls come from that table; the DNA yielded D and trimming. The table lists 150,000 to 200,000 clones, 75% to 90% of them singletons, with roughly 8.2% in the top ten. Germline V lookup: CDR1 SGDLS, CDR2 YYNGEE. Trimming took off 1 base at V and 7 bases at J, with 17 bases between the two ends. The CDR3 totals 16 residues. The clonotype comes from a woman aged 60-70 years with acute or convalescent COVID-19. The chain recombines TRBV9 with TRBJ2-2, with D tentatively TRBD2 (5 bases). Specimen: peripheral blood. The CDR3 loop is CASSVNVAPSGGELFF. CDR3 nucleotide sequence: TGTGCCAGCAGCGTAAATGTAGCGCCTAGTGGCGGGGAGCTGTTTTTT.